These T cell receptor beta chains were read from a single sample in a study of T-cell memory formation after mild COVID-19. TCRdb re-analysed the 5' RACE reads in MiXCR, keeping a single row per CDR3 protein. The sample records approximately 100,000 distinct CDR3 sequences, about 23% being singletons. Sample: PBMCs or a T cell subset sorted from them (not recorded which). The source of these receptors is a man between 18 and 35 years old who had mild COVID-19 (a few samples of this study predate the infection). Cell type and time point are not known. CDR3s include the opening cysteine and the closing phenylalanine or tryptophan. A D gene is named only where the DNA matches it firmly. Not all rows give a size; the values are once, few, many and, for expanded clones, a class.

TRBV11-2,few,TRBJ2-3,-,CASSFGTARYTQYF,TGTGCCAGCAGCTTCGGGACGGCCCGATATACGCAGTATTTT
TRBV7-6,-,TRBJ2-5,-,CASSLWGEIQETQYF,TGTGCCAGCAGCTTATGGGGGGAAATCCAAGAGACCCAGTACTTC
TRBV20-1,few,TRBJ2-5,-,CSARVDSLTQYF,TGCAGTGCTAGAGTGGACAGTCTTACACAGTACTTC
TRBV4-1,-,TRBJ2-2,-,CASSQGGGWTGELFF,TGCGCCAGCAGCCAAGGGGGAGGCTGGACCGGGGAGCTGTTTTTT
TRBV27,few,TRBJ2-3,TRBD2,CASSGTSAYTDTQYF,TGTGCCAGCAGTGGGACTAGCGCATACACAGATACGCAGTATTTT
TRBV9,-,TRBJ2-3,-,CASSIGHGTADTQYF,TGTGCCAGCAGCATCGGACACGGGACCGCAGATACGCAGTATTTT
TRBV6-2/TRBV6-3,-,TRBJ2-1,-,CASSYRSSSYNEQFF,TGTGCCAGCAGTTACCGGTCGTCATCCTACAATGAGCAGTTCTTC
TRBV5-1,-,TRBJ2-7,-,CASSLVRGAEQYF,TGCGCCAGCAGCTTAGTACGAGGGGCCGAGCAGTACTTC
TRBV5-1,few,TRBJ2-2,TRBD1,CASTSERTGMNTGELFF,TGCGCCAGCACTTCAGAGAGGACAGGGATGAACACCGGGGAGCTGTTTTTT
TRBV19,few,TRBJ2-5,-,CASTFGRETQYF,TGTGCCAGTACGTTTGGGCGTGAGACCCAGTACTTC
TRBV5-1,-,TRBJ1-1,-,CASSLEDGVAEAFF,TGCGCCAGCAGCTTGGAGGATGGCGTGGCTGAAGCTTTCTTT
TRBV20-1,few,TRBJ2-1,TRBD2,CSASGLAGLYNEQFF,TGCAGTGCTAGTGGTCTAGCGGGGCTTTACAATGAGCAGTTCTTC
TRBV10-3,-,TRBJ2-5,-,CAISLQPGETQYF,TGTGCCATCAGTCTCCAACCAGGGGAGACCCAGTACTTC